The sequence of this TCR beta chain was determined in a study of OX40 agonist ivuxolimab in advanced cancers. Regarding the research as a whole: Ivuxolimab was a fully human IgG2 agonistic monoclonal antibody targeting the costimulatory receptor OX40 (CD134). The point of sequencing TCRbeta in the periphery was to test whether ivuxolimab changed TCR sequence diversity and drove clonal T-cell expansion. Patients were allowed to have had prior anti-PD-1, anti-PD-L1 or anti-CTLA-4 therapy, and approximately 40% of the dose-escalation patients had previously received checkpoint inhibitors. In the dose-escalation cohort, 82.7% of patients were male, and the mean age was about 55 years, with a range of 23 to 79. Intravenous ivuxolimab was administered to patients every 2 weeks at six dose levels: 0.01, 0.1, 0.3, 1.5, 3 and 10 mg/kg. Three dose-escalation patients achieved partial responses, one with hepatocellular carcinoma and two with cutaneous melanoma. Of the roughly 54 patients in dose escalation, some 19 had hepatocellular carcinoma, roughly 15 had melanoma, 9 had renal cell carcinoma and 9 had head and neck cancer. The paper covers the monotherapy dose-escalation part of the phase I ivuxolimab trial, which included N of about 56 patients. Overall study outcomes, separate from this receptor: Partial responders in the 0.1-3.0 mg/kg groups had among the lowest normalized peripheral clonal expansion, especially among CD8+ T cells. At doses of 0.1 to 3.0 mg/kg, clonal expansion of both CD4+ and CD8+ blood T cells was observed from baseline to week 6. After ivuxolimab, expanded clones were on average more numerous among CD8+ T cells than among CD4+ T cells. The antigen specificity of the clonally expanded peripheral T cells was not determined. Low levels of normalized T-cell clonal expansion were also seen in some nonresponding patients.

Genomic DNA was extracted from sorted cells for sequencing of the TCRbeta CDR3 region. The immunoSEQ Assay was used for sequencing of TCRbeta CDR3 regions. TCRdb took this table from immuneACCESS and kept in-frame rearrangements with V and J called. Such tables lack part of the clones; where checked against another copy, unresolved V genes explain under half of the gap, and the rest is unexplained. The sample table lists 65,000 to 85,000 clones, around 87% of them with a count of one. The ten largest clones capture 2% to 3% of the sample. The trial excluded patients who had a history of autoimmune disease or who were on systemic immunosuppression. Peripheral blood for TCR sequencing was drawn from every dose cohort at baseline, at cycle 4 day 1 and at cycle 7 day 1. Samples came from an open-label, multicenter, first-in-human phase I dose-escalation trial of ivuxolimab. Adults with locally advanced or metastatic head and neck squamous cell, hepatocellular, melanoma or renal cell carcinoma were enrolled in the trial. Before TCR sequencing, CD4+ T cells and CD8+ T cells were sorted from peripheral blood as separate populations.

Concerning this clone itself: The specificity of this receptor is unknown. Base qualities are not at hand, and no much larger clone is one base apart.

The junction carries 12 bases between V and J, which are trimmed by 5 bases and 2 bases respectively. The CDR3 runs 15 amino acids, cysteine and phenylalanine included. The sequence is cut down to CDR3 DNA, 45 bases in frame from base 1. The CDR1 and CDR2 encoded by the germline V gene are SNHLY and FYNNEI. This receptor was taken from an adult with an advanced solid tumor such as melanoma, head and neck, liver or kidney cancer. The sequenced sample was CD4+ or CD8+ T cells sorted from blood, obtained in a trial of the OX40 agonist ivuxolimab. The chain is made from TRBV2 and TRBJ1-4; the D gene is perhaps TRBD1, on 5 matching bases. The bases read TGTGCCAGCAGTTACGGGGGAAGGACTAATGAAAAACTGTTTTTT. Its product reads: CASSYGGRTNEKLFF.